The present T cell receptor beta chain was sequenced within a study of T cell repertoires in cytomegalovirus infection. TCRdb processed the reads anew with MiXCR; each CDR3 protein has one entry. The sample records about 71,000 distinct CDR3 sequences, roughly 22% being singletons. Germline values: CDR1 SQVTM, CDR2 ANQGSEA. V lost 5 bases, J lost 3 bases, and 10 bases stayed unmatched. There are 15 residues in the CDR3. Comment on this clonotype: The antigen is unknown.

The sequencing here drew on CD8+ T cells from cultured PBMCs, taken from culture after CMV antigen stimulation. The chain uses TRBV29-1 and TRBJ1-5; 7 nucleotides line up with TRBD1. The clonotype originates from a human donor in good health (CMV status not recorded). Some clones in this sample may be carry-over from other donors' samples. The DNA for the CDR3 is TGCAGCGTTTCTACCCAGGGGGGAAACAATCAGCCCCAGCATTTT. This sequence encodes CSVSTQGGNNQPQHF.